This is a list of T cell receptor beta chains from one sample in a study of blood T cell repertoires in COVID-19. Using immunoSEQ multiplex PCR, the repertoire was profiled, and TCRdb retains in-frame clones only, with some absent. The sample records 150,000 to 200,000 clones, roughly 91% being singletons. Sequencing was performed on peripheral blood. These receptors were taken from a man between 40 and 49 years old with active or convalescent COVID-19. Both conserved end residues are part of each CDR3. The D gene is left open where the match is weak. Clone size is stated in some rows and not others, as once, few, many or a class when expanded.

TRBV5-1,-,14,TRBJ1-1,once,TGCGCCAGCAGCTTGGGACGGGTGAACACTGAAGCTTTCTTT,CASSLGRVNTEAFF
TRBV5-4,TRBD2,13,TRBJ2-7,-,TGTGCCAGCAGCTTTTCAGGGAGGGTCGAGCAGTACTTC,CASSFSGRVEQYF
TRBV5-1,-,15,TRBJ1-3,-,TGCGCCAGCAGCTTTGACAGTAATCTAAGAAACACCATATATTTT,CASSFDSNLRNTIYF
TRBV28,-,14,TRBJ1-2,once,TGTGCCAGCAGTTCTGACCTTAACAGGGACGGCTACACCTTC,CASSSDLNRDGYTF
TRBV6-2/TRBV6-3,-,13,TRBJ2-1,-,TGTGCCAGCAGTTACCCCAGTTTCGCGGGTCAGTTCTTC,CASSYPSFAGQFF
TRBV6-5,-,15,TRBJ2-3,-,TGTGCCAGCAGCCGAGACAGGACGGGCACAGATACGCAGTATTTT,CASSRDRTGTDTQYF
TRBV19,TRBD1,20,TRBJ1-4,-,TGTGCCAGTAGTACTCGGACAGGGCGGCTAAAAGGTGCAACTAATGAAAAACTGTTTTTT,CASSTRTGRLKGATNEKLFF
TRBV25-1,TRBD2,15,TRBJ2-1,-,TGTGCCTGTAGCGGGAGTATGTCCCCCTACAATGAGCAGTTCTTC,CACSGSMSPYNEQFF
TRBV6-5,-,15,TRBJ2-7,-,TGTGCCAGCAGTTACTCCCCGGCTAGCGACTACGAGCAGTACTTC,CASSYSPASDYEQYF
TRBV5-8,TRBD1,14,TRBJ1-5,once,TGTGCCAGCAGCCGTAGACAGGGGGGACAGCCCCAGCATTTT,CASSRRQGGQPQHF
TRBV4-1,-,14,TRBJ2-5,-,TGCGCCAGCAGCCCCTCCAGGGGACAAGAGACCCAGTACTTC,CASSPSRGQETQYF
TRBV29-1,-,11,TRBJ1-2,once,TGCAGCGTTGAAGTGCGGCAGACCTACACCTTC,CSVEVRQTYTF
TRBV6-2/TRBV6-3,-,13,TRBJ1-1,few,TGTGCCAGCAGTTTCGGGGGGGACACTGAAGCTTTCTTT,CASSFGGDTEAFF
TRBV5-5,TRBD2,14,TRBJ2-5,-,TGTGCCAGCAGCTTCGGGGGAGGGCCGGAGACCCAGTACTTC,CASSFGGGPETQYF
TRBV29-1,-,14,TRBJ1-1,-,TGCAGCGTTGCATTGAGGCTGACGAACACTGAAGCTTTCTTT,CSVALRLTNTEAFF
TRBV3-1/TRBV3-2,TRBD1,14,TRBJ1-2,-,TGTGCCAGCACCCCCGGGACAGGGGGTTACGGCTACACCTTC,CASTPGTGGYGYTF
TRBV2,TRBD1,16,TRBJ2-6,-,TGTGCCAGCAGTGGGGACAGGCTCTCTGGGGCCAACGTCCTGACTTTC,CASSGDRLSGANVLTF
TRBV5-1,-,13,TRBJ1-1,-,TGCGCCAGCAGACGTGAGTCGAACACTGAAGCTTTCTTT,CASRRESNTEAFF
TRBV19,-,15,TRBJ2-1,-,TGTGCCAGTAGTATAGTGGACAGCCTCTACAATGAGCAGTTCTTC,CASSIVDSLYNEQFF
TRBV19,-,18,TRBJ1-4,-,TGTGCCAGTAGTATGTTAGGTCGAAGACTTGCAACTAATGAAAAACTGTTTTTT,CASSMLGRRLATNEKLFF
TRBV14,-,13,TRBJ2-7,-,TGTGCCAGCAGCGCAGTGATGTATTACGAGCAGTACTTC,CASSAVMYYEQYF
TRBV5-1,TRBD1,16,TRBJ1-2,-,TGCGCCAGCAGCTTGGATTCAGGGGGCGAGAACTATGGCTACACCTTC,CASSLDSGGENYGYTF
TRBV27,-,15,TRBJ1-6,-,TGTGCCAGCAGCGGTAGGGGGAGATCTGGCTCACCCCTCCACTTT,CASSGRGRSGSPLHF
TRBV6-5,TRBD1,15,TRBJ2-5,-,TGTGCCAGCAGCTTTGGGACAGCTTACCAAGAGACCCAGTACTTC,CASSFGTAYQETQYF
TRBV19,TRBD2,18,TRBJ2-1,once,TGTGCCAGTAGTACCTTACCGGGACTAGCGGGTTCCTACAATGAGCAGTTCTTC,CASSTLPGLAGSYNEQFF
TRBV19,TRBD1,15,TRBJ2-3,-,TGTGCCAGTAACCCTGGGACAGCTAGCACAGATACGCAGTATTTT,CASNPGTASTDTQYF
TRBV19,-,15,TRBJ1-5,-,TGTGCCAGTAGTCCGGTGACAGGAAGCAATCAGCCCCAGCATTTT,CASSPVTGSNQPQHF
TRBV6-5,TRBD1,14,TRBJ1-1,-,TGTGCCAGCACAAAAACAGGGGGGGGGACTGAAGCTTTCTTT,CASTKTGGGTEAFF
TRBV25-1,TRBD1,16,TRBJ1-2,-,TGTGCCAGCAGTGAGCCCGGCACAGGGGGCGCACGGGGCTACACCTTC,CASSEPGTGGARGYTF
TRBV27,-,14,TRBJ1-6,-,TGTGCCAGCAGTTATGCAGGGTCCCATTCACCCCTCCACTTT,CASSYAGSHSPLHF
TRBV5-4,TRBD1,14,TRBJ2-7,-,TGTGCCAGCAGCTTAGGACAGGGGCTCTACGAGCAGTACTTC,CASSLGQGLYEQYF
TRBV5-4,TRBD2,16,TRBJ2-2,-,TGTGCCAGCAGCAGAGTAGCGGGAACTAACACCGGGGAGCTGTTTTTT,CASSRVAGTNTGELFF
TRBV19,TRBD1,15,TRBJ2-7,-,TGTGCCAGTAGTAGCCAACAACAGGGGGCCTGGGAGCAGTACTTC,CASSSQQQGAWEQYF
TRBV6-5,TRBD1,14,TRBJ1-2,-,TGTGCCAGCAGGCAGGACAGGTCCGCCTATGGCTACACCTTC,CASRQDRSAYGYTF
TRBV25-1,-,14,TRBJ1-4,-,TGTGCCAGCAGCTACCGGGGTAACAATGAAAAACTGTTTTTT,CASSYRGNNEKLFF
TRBV6-5,TRBD1,15,TRBJ1-2,-,TGTGCCAGCAGTCAATGGGACAGACCCGGCTATGGCTACACCTTC,CASSQWDRPGYGYTF
TRBV11-2,TRBD1,18,TRBJ1-4,-,TGTGCCAGCAGCTTAGGTCAGGGGGGCCGGAGGACTAATGAAAAACTGTTTTTT,CASSLGQGGRRTNEKLFF
TRBV7-2,TRBD2,18,TRBJ2-1,-,TGTGCCAGCAGCTTTTATAGGGTGGGGACTAGCGGGTTAAGGGAGCAGTTCTTC,CASSFYRVGTSGLREQFF
TRBV7-2,-,15,TRBJ1-1,-,TGTGCCAGCAGCGCAACAGTATTTCAGAACACTGAAGCTTTCTTT,CASSATVFQNTEAFF
TRBV19,-,13,TRBJ2-2,-,TGTGCCAGTAGTTCAACAAACACCGGGGAGCTGTTTTTT,CASSSTNTGELFF
TRBV27,TRBD1,13,TRBJ2-3,-,TGTGCCAGCAGGAATACAGGGGAAGATACGCAGTATTTT,CASRNTGEDTQYF
TRBV15,TRBD1,16,TRBJ2-1,-,TGTGCCACCAGCAGAGATGGGGACAGGGTTTACAATGAGCAGTTCTTC,CATSRDGDRVYNEQFF
TRBV2,-,14,TRBJ1-6,-,TGTGCCAGCACCCTAACAGGGATTAATTCACCCCTCCACTTT,CASTLTGINSPLHF
TRBV19,-,13,TRBJ1-1,-,TGTGCCAGTAGCGGGCGGGGGAACACTGAAGCTTTCTTT,CASSGRGNTEAFF
TRBV5-1,-,14,TRBJ1-2,once,TGCGCCAGCAGCTTGGACAGGTCTAACTATGGCTACACCTTC,CASSLDRSNYGYTF
TRBV6-5,-,13,TRBJ2-7,-,TGTGCCAGCAGGCGGGGAAGCTCCTACGAGCAGTACTTC,CASRRGSSYEQYF
TRBV10-3,TRBD1,14,TRBJ1-3,once,TGTGCCATCAGGGGAACAGGGGTTGGAAACACCATATATTTT,CAIRGTGVGNTIYF